Presented here are 4 T cell receptor beta chains from one specimen sequenced in a study of spatial heterogeneity in lung cancer. TCRdb reprocessed the 5' RACE reads with MiXCR, giving one entry per CDR3 protein. Of roughly 15,000 distinct CDR3 sequences listed, roughly 7.3% are singletons. Points from the study as a whole: Counts of expanded intratumoral alpha and beta TCRs tracked tumor mutation counts.

Which antigens these TCRs recognize remains unknown. The time point was: sample taken at primary tumor resection. The source material was lung tumor tissue, sampled at surgery. The receptors shown here come from a male donor with early-stage non-small cell lung cancer.

By frequency in the sample, this clonotype is medium-sized. The V gene is TRBV5-1, the J gene TRBJ2-3, with 7 positions matching TRBD1. Germline CDR1 SGHRS, CDR2 YFSETQ. V shed 4 bases and J 1 base; nucleotides not matched to a gene: 3. The CDR3 has 14 amino acids. CDR3 region: CASSDGQGTDTQYF. Here the CDR3 DNA reads TGCGCCAGCAGCGACGGACAGGGCACAGATACGCAGTATTTT.

This clonotype came up many times. The chain links TRBV29-1 to TRBJ1-1; D uncertain. CDR1 SQVTM and CDR2 ANQGSEA come from the germline V gene. Trimming pared 7 bases from V and 3 bases from J, leaving 6 bases between. The CDR3 has 10 amino acids. DNA of the CDR3: TGCAGCGCCGGGTACACTGAAGCTTTCTTT. Its protein product is CSAGYTEAFF.

In its sample, this clonotype ranks as medium-sized. The chain carries TRBV2 and TRBJ2-7; no clear D. The V and J ends lost 8 bases and 2 bases respectively, with 16 bases between them. The CDR3 has 14 amino acids. Germline assignment: CDR1 SNHLY and CDR2 FYNNEI. The CDR3 loop is CASRPSDTTYEQYF. The CDR3, as DNA: TGTGCCAGCCGACCAAGTGACACCACCTACGAGCAGTACTTC.

This clonotype is medium-sized (0.01 to 0.1%) within its sample. The chain employs TRBV20-1 and TRBJ2-2; 7 nucleotides agree with TRBD2. Germline assignment: CDR1 DFQATT and CDR2 SNEGSKA (reference sequence). V lost 3 bases to trimming and J lost 5 bases; unmatched junction nucleotides: 6. The length of the CDR3 is 14 residues. CDR3 in amino acids: CSASKGTKTGELFF. The CDR3 DNA reads TGCAGTGCTAGTAAGGGGACTAAAACCGGGGAGCTGTTTTTT.